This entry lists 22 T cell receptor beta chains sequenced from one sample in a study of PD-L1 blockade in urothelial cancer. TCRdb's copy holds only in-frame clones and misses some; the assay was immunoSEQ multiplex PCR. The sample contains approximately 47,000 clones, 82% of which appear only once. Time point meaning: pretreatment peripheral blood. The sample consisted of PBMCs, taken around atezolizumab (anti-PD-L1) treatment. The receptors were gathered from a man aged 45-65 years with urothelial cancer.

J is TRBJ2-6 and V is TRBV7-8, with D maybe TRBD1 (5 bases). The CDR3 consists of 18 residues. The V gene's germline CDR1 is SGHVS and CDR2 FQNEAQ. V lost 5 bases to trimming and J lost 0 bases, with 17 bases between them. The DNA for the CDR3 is TGTGCCAGCAGCCAGATGGTGACAGCCCGCTCTGGGGCCAACGTCCTGACTTTC. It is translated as CASSQMVTARSGANVLTF. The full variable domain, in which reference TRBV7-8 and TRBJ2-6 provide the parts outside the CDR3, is GAGVSQSPRYKVAKRGQDVALRCDPISGHVSLFWYQQALGQGPEFLTYFQNEAQLDKSGLPSDRFFAERPEGSVSTLKIQRTQQEDSAVYLCASSQMVTARSGANVLTFGAGSRLTVL.

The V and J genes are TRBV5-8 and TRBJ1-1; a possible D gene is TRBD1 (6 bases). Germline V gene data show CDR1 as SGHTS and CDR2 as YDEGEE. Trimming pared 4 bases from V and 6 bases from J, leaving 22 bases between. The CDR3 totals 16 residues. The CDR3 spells CASSPNPTKGGAEAFF. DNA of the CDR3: TGTGCCAGCAGCCCCAACCCGACCAAGGGGGGGGCTGAAGCTTTCTTT.

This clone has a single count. CDR3 region: CASSLTRQGETQYF. CDR3 nucleotide sequence: TGTGCCAGCAGCTTAACCCGACAGGGGGAGACCCAGTACTTC. The chain combines TRBV7-6 with TRBJ2-5; 8 bases agree with TRBD1. V shed 2 bases and J 5 bases; nucleotides not matched to a gene: 4. This CDR3 spans 14 amino acids. Germline CDR1 SGHVS, CDR2 FNYEAQ.

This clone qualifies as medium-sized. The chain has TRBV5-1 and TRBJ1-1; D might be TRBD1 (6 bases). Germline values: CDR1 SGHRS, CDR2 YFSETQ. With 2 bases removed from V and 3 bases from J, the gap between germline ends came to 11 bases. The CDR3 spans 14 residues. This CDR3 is CASSLGGSDTEAFF. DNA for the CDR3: TGCGCCAGCAGCTTAGGGGGTTCGGACACTGAAGCTTTCTTT.

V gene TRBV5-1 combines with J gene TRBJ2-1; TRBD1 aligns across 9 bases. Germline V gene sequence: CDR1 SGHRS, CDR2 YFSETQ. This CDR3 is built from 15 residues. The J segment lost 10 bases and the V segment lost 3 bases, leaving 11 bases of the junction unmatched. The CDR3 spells CASSSLDRGQGEQFF. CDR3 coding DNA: TGCGCCAGCAGCTCTTTGGACAGGGGACAAGGCGAGCAGTTCTTC.

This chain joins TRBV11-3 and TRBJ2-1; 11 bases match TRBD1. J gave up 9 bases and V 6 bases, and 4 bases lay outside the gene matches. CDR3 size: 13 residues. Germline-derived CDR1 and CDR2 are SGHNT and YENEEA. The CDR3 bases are TGTGCCAGCAGGGGGACAGGGGGGTCTGAGCAGTTCTTC. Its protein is CASRGTGGSEQFF.

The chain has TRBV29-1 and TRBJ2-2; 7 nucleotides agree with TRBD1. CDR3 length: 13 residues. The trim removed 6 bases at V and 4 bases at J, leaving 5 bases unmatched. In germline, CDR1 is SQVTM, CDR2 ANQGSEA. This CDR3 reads CSVGDRATGELFF. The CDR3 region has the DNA TGCAGCGTGGGTGACAGGGCCACCGGGGAGCTGTTTTTT.

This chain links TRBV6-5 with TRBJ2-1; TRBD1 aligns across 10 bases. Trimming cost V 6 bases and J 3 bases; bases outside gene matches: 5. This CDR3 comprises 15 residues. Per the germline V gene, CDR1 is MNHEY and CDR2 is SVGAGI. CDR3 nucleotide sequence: TGTGCCAGCAGACAAGACAGGGGGCTCTACAATGAGCAGTTCTTC. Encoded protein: CASRQDRGLYNEQFF.

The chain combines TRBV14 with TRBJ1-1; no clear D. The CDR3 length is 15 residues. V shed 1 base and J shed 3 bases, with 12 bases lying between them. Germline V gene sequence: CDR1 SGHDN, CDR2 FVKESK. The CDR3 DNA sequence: TGTGCCAGCAGCCAAGGGGCACAATGGGACACTGAAGCTTTCTTT. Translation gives CASSQGAQWDTEAFF.

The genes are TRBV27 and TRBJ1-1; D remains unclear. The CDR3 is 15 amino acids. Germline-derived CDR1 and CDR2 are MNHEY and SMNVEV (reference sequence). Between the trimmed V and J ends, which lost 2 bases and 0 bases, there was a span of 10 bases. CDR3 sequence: CASSLTVRLNTEAFF. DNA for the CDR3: TGTGCCAGCAGTTTAACAGTTCGGTTGAACACTGAAGCTTTCTTT.

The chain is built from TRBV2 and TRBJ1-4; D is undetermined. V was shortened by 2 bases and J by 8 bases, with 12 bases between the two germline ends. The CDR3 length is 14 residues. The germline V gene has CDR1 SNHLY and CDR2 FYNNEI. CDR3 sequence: CASSERLHREKLFF. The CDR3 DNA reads TGTGCCAGCAGTGAAAGATTACACCGAGAAAAACTGTTTTTT.

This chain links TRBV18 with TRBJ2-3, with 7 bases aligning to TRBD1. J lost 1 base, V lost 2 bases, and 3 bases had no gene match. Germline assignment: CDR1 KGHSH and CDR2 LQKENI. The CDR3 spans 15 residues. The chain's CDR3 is CASSPGTAGTDTQYF. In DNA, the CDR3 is TGTGCCAGCTCACCAGGGACAGCCGGCACAGATACGCAGTATTTT.

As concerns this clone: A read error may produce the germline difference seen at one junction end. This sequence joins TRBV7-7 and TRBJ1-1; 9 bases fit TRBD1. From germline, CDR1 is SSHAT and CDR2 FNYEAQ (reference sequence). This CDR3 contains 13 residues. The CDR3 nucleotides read TGTGCTAGCAGCCTGACAGGGGGCACTGAAGCTTTCTTT. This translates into CASSLTGGTEAFF.

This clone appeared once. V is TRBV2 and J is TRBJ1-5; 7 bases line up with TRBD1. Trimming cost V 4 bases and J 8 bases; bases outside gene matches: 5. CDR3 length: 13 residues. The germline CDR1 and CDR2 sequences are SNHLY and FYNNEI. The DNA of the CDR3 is TGTGCCAGCAGTGGGGGACAGTCCGAGCCCCAGCATTTT. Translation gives CASSGGQSEPQHF.

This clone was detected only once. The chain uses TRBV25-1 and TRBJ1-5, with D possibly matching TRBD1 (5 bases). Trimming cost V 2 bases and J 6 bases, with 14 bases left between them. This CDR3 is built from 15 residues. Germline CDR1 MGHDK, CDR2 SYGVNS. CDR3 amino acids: CASSELGGTGQPQHF. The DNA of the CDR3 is TGTGCCAGCAGTGAACTCGGAGGGACGGGTCAGCCCCAGCATTTT. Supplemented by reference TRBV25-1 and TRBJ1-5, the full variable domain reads EADIYQTPRYLVIGTGKKITLECSQTMGHDKMYWYQQDPGMELHLIHYSYGVNSTEKGDLSSESTVSRIRTEHFPLTLESARPSHTSQYLCASSELGGTGQPQHFGDGTRLSIL.

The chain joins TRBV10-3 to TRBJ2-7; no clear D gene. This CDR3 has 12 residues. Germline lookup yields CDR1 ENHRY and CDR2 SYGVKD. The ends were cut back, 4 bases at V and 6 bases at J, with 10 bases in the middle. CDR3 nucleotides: TGTGCCATCAGTGTAGAGAAACGCGAGCAGTACTTC. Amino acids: CAISVEKREQYF.

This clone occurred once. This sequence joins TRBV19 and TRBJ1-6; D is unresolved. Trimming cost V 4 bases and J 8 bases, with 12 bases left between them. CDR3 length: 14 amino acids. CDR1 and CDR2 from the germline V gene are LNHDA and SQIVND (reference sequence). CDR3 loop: CASSSRPGDSPLHF. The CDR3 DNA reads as TGTGCCAGTAGTAGCCGACCCGGGGATTCACCCCTCCACTTT.

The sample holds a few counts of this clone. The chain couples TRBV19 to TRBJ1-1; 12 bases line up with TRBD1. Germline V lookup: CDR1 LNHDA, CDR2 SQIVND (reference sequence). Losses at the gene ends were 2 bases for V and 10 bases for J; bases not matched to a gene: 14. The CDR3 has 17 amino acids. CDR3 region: CASSIRGTGGRRAGAFF. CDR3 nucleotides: TGTGCCAGTAGTATAAGGGGGACAGGGGGCCGCCGGGCGGGAGCTTTCTTT.

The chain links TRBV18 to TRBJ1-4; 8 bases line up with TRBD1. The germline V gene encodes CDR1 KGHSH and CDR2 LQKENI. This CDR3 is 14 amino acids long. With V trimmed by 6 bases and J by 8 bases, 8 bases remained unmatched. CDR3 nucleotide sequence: TGTGCCAGCTCGCATCAGGGGGCTAGGGAAAAACTGTTTTTT. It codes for CASSHQGAREKLFF.

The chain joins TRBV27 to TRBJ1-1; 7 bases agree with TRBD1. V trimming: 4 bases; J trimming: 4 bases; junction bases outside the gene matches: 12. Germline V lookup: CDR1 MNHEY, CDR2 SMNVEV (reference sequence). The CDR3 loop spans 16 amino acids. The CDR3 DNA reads TGTGCCAGCAGTTCACAGACAGGGAGAGGAGGCACTGAAGCTTTCTTT. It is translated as CASSSQTGRGGTEAFF.

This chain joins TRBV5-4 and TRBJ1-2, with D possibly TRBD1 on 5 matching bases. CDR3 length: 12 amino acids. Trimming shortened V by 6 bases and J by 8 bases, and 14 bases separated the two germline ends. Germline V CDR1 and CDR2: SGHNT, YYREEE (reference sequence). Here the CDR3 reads CASKNPGIGYTF. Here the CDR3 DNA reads TGTGCCAGCAAGAATCCAGGGATCGGCTACACCTTC.

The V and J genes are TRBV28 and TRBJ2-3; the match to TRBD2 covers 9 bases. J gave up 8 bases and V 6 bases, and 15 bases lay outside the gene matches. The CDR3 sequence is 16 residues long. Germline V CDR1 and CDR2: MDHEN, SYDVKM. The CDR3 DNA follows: TGTGCCAGCAGCTCCAGCGGGGGGACCACGACGGGTACGCAGTATTTT. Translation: CASSSSGGTTTGTQYF.